This T cell receptor beta chain emerged from a study of OX40 agonist ivuxolimab in advanced cancers. On the study more broadly: Patients were 65% to 85% male with ages roughly 23 to 79, mean around 58. It was permissible to have had prior anti-PD-1, anti-PD-L1 or anti-CTLA-4 therapy, and 40% had some. Study outcomes and limitations: Researchers report that CD8+ T cells had, on average, more expanded clones than CD4+.

Turning to this clone: Antigen specificity is unknown.

Repertoires were generated with immunoSEQ multiplex PCR, while TCRdb's copy carries only in-frame clones and drops some. The table includes around 35,000 clones, 88% detected once. Germline CDR1 SEHNR, CDR2 FQNEAQ (reference sequence). V dropped 3 bases and J dropped 10 bases, with 16 bases sitting between them. The CDR3 has 15 amino acids. With baseline, cycle 4 day 1, and cycle 7 day 1 as timepoints, blood was sampled. This clonotype was sampled from an adult with an advanced solid tumor such as melanoma, head and neck, liver or kidney cancer. This chain uses TRBV7-9 with TRBJ1-6; a weak D match, TRBD1 (5 bases). Source: CD4+ or CD8+ T cells sorted from blood, taken in a trial of the OX40 agonist ivuxolimab. This chain's CDR3 is CASSLGMQGSSPLHF. The CDR3 DNA is TGTGCCAGCAGCTTGGGTATGCAGGGTAGCTCACCCCTCCACTTT.